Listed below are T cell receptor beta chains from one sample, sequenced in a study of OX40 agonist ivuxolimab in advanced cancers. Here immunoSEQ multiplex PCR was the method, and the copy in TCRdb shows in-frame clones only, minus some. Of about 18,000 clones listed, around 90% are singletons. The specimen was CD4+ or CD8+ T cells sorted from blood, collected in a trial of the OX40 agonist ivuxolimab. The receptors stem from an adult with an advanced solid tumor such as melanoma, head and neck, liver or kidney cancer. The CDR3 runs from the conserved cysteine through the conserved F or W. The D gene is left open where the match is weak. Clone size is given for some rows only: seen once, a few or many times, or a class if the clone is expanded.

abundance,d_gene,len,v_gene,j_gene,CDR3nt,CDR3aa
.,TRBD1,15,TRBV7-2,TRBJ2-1,TGTGCCAGTCGCTCCGGACAGGACTCCTACAATGAGCAGTTCTTC,CASRSGQDSYNEQFF
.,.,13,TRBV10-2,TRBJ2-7,TGCGCCAGCAGTGACCTAGCCCGGGCCGAGCAGTACTTC,CASSDLARAEQYF
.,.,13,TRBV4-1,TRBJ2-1,TGCGCCAGCAGCCATGTGGGGGGTGATGAGCAGTTCTTC,CASSHVGGDEQFF
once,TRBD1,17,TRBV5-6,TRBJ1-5,TGTGCCAGCAGCCCGTATGGACAGGGGGAGGGCAATCAGCCCCAGCATTTT,CASSPYGQGEGNQPQHF
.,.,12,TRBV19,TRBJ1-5,TGTGCCAGTAACCGACCGGATCAGCCCCAGCATTTT,CASNRPDQPQHF
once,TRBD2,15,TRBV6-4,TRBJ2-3,TGTGCCAGCAGACCCACTAGCGGGAGCGCAGATACGCAGTATTTT,CASRPTSGSADTQYF
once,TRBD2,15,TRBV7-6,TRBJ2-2,TGTGCCAGCAGCCTTAGCGGGCCCCCCACCGGGGAGCTGTTTTTT,CASSLSGPPTGELFF
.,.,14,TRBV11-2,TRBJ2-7,TGTGCCAGCAGCGTCGCGGGACAGTACTACGAGCAGTACTTC,CASSVAGQYYEQYF
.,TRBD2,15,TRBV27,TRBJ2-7,TGTGCCAGCAGTTGGGGCGGGGAGGGTAGCGACGAGCAGTACTTC,CASSWGGEGSDEQYF
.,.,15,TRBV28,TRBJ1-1,TGTGCCAGCAGTTTAAAGTCCCCTAGGTACACTGAAGCTTTCTTT,CASSLKSPRYTEAFF
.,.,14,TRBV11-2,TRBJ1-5,TGTGCCAGCAGCTTAGGAGGGACCGGTCAGCCCCAGCATTTT,CASSLGGTGQPQHF
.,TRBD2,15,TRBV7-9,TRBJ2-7,TGTGCCAGCAGCTCGGGACTAGCGGGAGGTTCCGAGCAGTACTTC,CASSSGLAGGSEQYF
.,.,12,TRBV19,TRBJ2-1,TGTGCCAGTAGTTCCGGGGGAAATGAGCAGTTCTTC,CASSSGGNEQFF
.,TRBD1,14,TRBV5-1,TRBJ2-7,TGCGCCAGCAGCCAATCGGGACAGGGCCACGAGCAGTACTTC,CASSQSGQGHEQYF
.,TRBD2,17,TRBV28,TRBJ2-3,TGTGCCAGCAGTCAAGCGGGAGGGCTGGTTGACACAGATACGCAGTATTTT,CASSQAGGLVDTDTQYF
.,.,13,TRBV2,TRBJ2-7,TGTGCCAGCAGTGAGTTCTCCGGTTACGAGCAGTACTTC,CASSEFSGYEQYF
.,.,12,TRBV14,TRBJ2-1,TGTGCCAGCAGCGCTCGCATCAATGAGCAGTTCTTC,CASSARINEQFF
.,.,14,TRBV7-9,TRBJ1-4,TGTGCCAGCAGCTTAGATCCGGACAATCGAAAACTGTTTTTT,CASSLDPDNRKLFF
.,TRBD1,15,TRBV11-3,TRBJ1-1,TGTGCCAGCAGCCAGCTTCGGACAGGGCGGGGTGAAGCTTTCTTT,CASSQLRTGRGEAFF
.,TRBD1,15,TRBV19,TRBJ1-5,TGTGCCAGTAGTACCCGAAGGGACAGAAATCAGCCCCAGCATTTT,CASSTRRDRNQPQHF
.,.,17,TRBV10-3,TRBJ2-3,TGTGCCATCAGTGGGGGGTTTAGCGGCCCTAAAAAAGATACGCAGTATTTT,CAISGGFSGPKKDTQYF
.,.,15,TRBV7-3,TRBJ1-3,TGTGCCAGCTCCGAGACAAACGAGTCTGGAAACACCATATATTTT,CASSETNESGNTIYF
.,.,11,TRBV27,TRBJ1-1,TGTGCCAGCAGTCAGGGGTTTGAAGCTTTCTTT,CASSQGFEAFF
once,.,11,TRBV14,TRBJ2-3,TGTGCCCTGCTTTGGGTGGATACGCAGTATTTT,CALLWVDTQYF
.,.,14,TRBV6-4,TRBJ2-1,TGTGCCAGCAGTGAAGTAGCGGAGAACAATGAGCAGTTCTTC,CASSEVAENNEQFF
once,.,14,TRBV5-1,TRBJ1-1,TGCGCCAGCAGCTTGGCAGCGACGAACACTGAAGCTTTCTTT,CASSLAATNTEAFF
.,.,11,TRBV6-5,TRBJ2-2,TGTGCCAGCAGAGGGGGTTGGGAGCTGTTTTTT,CASRGGWELFF
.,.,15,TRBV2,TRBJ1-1,TGTGCCAGCAAGGCCGGGTACAAGACGAACACTGAAGCTTTCTTT,CASKAGYKTNTEAFF
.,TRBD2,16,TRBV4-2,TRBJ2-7,TGTGCCAGCAGCCCAGGGACTAGCGGGGCCAGGAACGAGCAGTACTTC,CASSPGTSGARNEQYF
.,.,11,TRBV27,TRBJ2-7,TGTGCCAGCAGTCACGGGGGCGAGCAGTACTTC,CASSHGGEQYF
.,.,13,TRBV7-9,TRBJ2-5,TGTGCCAGCAGCTTAGTGGGAGTAGTGACCCAGTACTTC,CASSLVGVVTQYF
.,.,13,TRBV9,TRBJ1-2,TGTGCCAGCAGCGAGGGGGAAGACTATGGCTACACCTTC,CASSEGEDYGYTF
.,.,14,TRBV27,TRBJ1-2,TGTGCCAGCAGTTTAGATTCAGGCGACTATGGCTACACCTTC,CASSLDSGDYGYTF
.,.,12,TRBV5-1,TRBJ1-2,TGCGCCAGCAGCTTGGGGGTAACCGGCTACACCTTC,CASSLGVTGYTF
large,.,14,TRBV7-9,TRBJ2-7,TGTGCCAGCAGCTTTGGTGGGAACCTCTACGAGCAGTACTTC,CASSFGGNLYEQYF
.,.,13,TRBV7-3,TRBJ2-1,TGTGCCAGCAGCTTAGGCGGCTTTAATGAGCAGTTCTTC,CASSLGGFNEQFF
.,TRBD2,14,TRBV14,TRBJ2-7,TGTGCCAGCAGCCAAGTTTCCGGGACTACAGAGCAGTACTTC,CASSQVSGTTEQYF
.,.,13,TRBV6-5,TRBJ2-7,TGTGCCAGCAGTTACTCGTACGGCTACGAGCAGTACTTC,CASSYSYGYEQYF
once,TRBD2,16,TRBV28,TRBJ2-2,TGTGCCAGCAGTTCTCGCCCCGGGACTAGAACCGGGGAGCTGTTTTTT,CASSSRPGTRTGELFF
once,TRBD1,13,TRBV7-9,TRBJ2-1,TGTGCCAGCAGCACCAGGGGGTGGGATGAGCAGTTCTTC,CASSTRGWDEQFF
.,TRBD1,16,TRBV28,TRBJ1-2,TGTGCCAGCAGTTTGCGCCCCCTGACAGGGCGGTATGGCTACACCTTC,CASSLRPLTGRYGYTF
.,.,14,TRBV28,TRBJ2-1,TGTGCCAGTGCTACTAGCAGCTCCTACAATGAGCAGTTCTTC,CASATSSSYNEQFF
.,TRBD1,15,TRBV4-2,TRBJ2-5,TGTGCCAGCAGCCAGGTGACAGGGGGGCAAGAGACCCAGTACTTC,CASSQVTGGQETQYF
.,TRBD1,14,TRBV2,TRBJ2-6,TGTGCCACCGGGGACAGGTCTGGGGCCAACGTCCTGACTTTC,CATGDRSGANVLTF
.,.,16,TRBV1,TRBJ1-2,TGCACCAGCAGCCAAGGGGCAAAAGGCCGATTCTATGGCTACACCTTC,CTSSQGAKGRFYGYTF
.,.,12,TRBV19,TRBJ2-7,TGTGCCAGTAGTATAGGAACTACAGAGCAGTACTTC,CASSIGTTEQYF
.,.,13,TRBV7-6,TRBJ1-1,TGTGCCAGCAGCTTGCAGGCTCGGACTGAAGCTTTCTTT,CASSLQARTEAFF
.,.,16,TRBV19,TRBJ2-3,TGTGCCAGTAGTTGGATTGGGGACTTCAGCACAGATACGCAGTATTTT,CASSWIGDFSTDTQYF
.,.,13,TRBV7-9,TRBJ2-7,TGTGCCAGCAGCTCCCGGGGGTCCTACGAGCAGTACTTC,CASSSRGSYEQYF
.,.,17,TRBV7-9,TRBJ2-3,TGTGCCAGCAGCTCCCCGCGGGGTGCAAGAGGCACAGATACGCAGTATTTT,CASSSPRGARGTDTQYF
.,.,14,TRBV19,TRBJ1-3,TGTGCCAGTAGTACCTGGGCCTCTGGAAACACCATATATTTT,CASSTWASGNTIYF
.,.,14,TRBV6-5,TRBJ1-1,TGTGCCAGCAGTCCACAAGGAGTGAACACTGAAGCTTTCTTT,CASSPQGVNTEAFF
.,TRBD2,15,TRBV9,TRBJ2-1,TGTGCCAGCAGCGTAGCTAGCGGAGACTACAATGAGCAGTTCTTC,CASSVASGDYNEQFF